This T cell receptor beta chain was captured in a study of blood T cell repertoires in COVID-19. Study details: Specimens from acute and convalescent COVID-19 originated in the United States, Italy and Spain. The analysed material was cDNA or gDNA that came from T cells, B-cell-depleted T cells, or PBMCs.

Per the study methods: Amplification of reference gene primers provided the estimated nucleated cell counts. Libraries were prepared by immunoSEQ multiplex PCR; TCRdb keeps only in-frame clonotypes and omits some of them. Clone size and V and J calls were adopted from that table, with D and trimming inferred from the DNA. Of around 100,000 clones listed, 81% are singletons. The germline V gene encodes CDR1 SGHTA and CDR2 FQGNSA. Trimming at V came to 3 bases and at J to 5 bases, leaving 6 bases not matched to a gene. The length of the CDR3 is 14 residues. The source of this sequence is a man aged 45-60 years with acute or convalescent COVID-19. V gene TRBV7-2 combines with J gene TRBJ1-1; 7 bases are a match to TRBD1. Source material: peripheral blood. Here the CDR3 reads CASSFNRGETEAFF. In nucleotides, the CDR3 is TGTGCCAGCAGCTTTAACAGGGGCGAAACTGAAGCTTTCTTT.